These T cell receptor beta chains were read from a single sample in a study of T cells after yellow fever vaccination. Using its own MiXCR run on the 5' RACE reads, TCRdb lists one record per CDR3 protein. Of around 140,000 distinct CDR3 sequences detected, 7.7% appear once; the ten largest clones hold around 0.73%. The sequenced sample was CD4+ T cells sorted from PBMCs, obtained 5 days after the yellow fever booster vaccination. The receptors stem from a young man who received the YFV17D yellow fever vaccine. Both conserved end residues are trimmed from each CDR3. Each record gives: clone size, V gene, J gene, CDR3 protein. The size of a clone is reported for some rows only, either as once, few or many, or as a class for expanded clones.

many	TRBV7-6	TRBJ2-7	ASSLWGAGGEQY
.	TRBV20-1	TRBJ2-1	SARTYLKPNEQF
many	TRBV15	TRBJ1-2	ATSRGGSGGGYGYT
many	TRBV29-1	TRBJ2-7	SVLGYEQY
many	TRBV9	TRBJ2-7	ASSEEIASRSEQY
many	TRBV20-1	TRBJ1-1	SADGTGRTEAF
many	TRBV19	TRBJ2-2	ATASGSLLTGELF
.	TRBV18	TRBJ2-1	ASSPPERYNEQF
.	TRBV5-1	TRBJ2-5	ASTYGQEQETQY
many	TRBV7-9	TRBJ2-7	ALGLAGFEQY
many	TRBV10-3	TRBJ2-7	AISEGVLISYEQY
many	TRBV25-1	TRBJ2-2	ASSDLMRGAAGELF
many	TRBV20-1	TRBJ2-2	SARLGRSGGELF
.	TRBV6-1	TRBJ1-2	ASRRTGKNGYT
many	TRBV20-1	TRBJ1-6	SAAFSTLLH
many	TRBV6-1	TRBJ1-5	ASRETGINQPQH
many	TRBV7-2	TRBJ2-4	ASSLGLAVAKNIQY
.	TRBV20-1	TRBJ1-6	SARSTAPYNSPLH
many	TRBV12-3/TRBV12-4	TRBJ2-7	ASSSSTGAYEQY
many	TRBV7-2	TRBJ2-3	ASSLRDRGDTQY
many	TRBV12-3/TRBV12-4	TRBJ2-1	ASSLSGNFNEQF
many	TRBV7-2	TRBJ2-7	ASSLAGHHEQY
few	TRBV20-1	TRBJ2-1	SGTSKGEQF
many	TRBV20-1	TRBJ2-1	SARPAGTRNEQF
many	TRBV6-5	TRBJ2-7	ASSYLKTGAYEQY
many	TRBV5-4	TRBJ2-1	ASSPDIYNEQF
few	TRBV20-1	TRBJ2-5	SAIDSGRAHETQY
many	TRBV7-2	TRBJ2-7	ASSLVIGTTFEQY
many	TRBV20-1	TRBJ2-5	SAERETQY